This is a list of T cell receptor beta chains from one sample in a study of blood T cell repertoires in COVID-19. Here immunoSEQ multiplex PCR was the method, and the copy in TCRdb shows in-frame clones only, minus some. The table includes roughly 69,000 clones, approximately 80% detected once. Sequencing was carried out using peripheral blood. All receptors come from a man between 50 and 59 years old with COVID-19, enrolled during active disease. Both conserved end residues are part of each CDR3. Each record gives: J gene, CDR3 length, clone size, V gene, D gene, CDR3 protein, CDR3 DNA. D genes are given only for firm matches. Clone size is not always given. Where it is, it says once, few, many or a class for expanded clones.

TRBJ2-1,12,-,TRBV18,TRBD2,CASCGGGDEQFF,TGTGCCAGCTGCGGGGGAGGGGATGAGCAGTTCTTC
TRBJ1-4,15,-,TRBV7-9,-,CASSFYVRGNEKLFF,TGTGCCAGCAGCTTTTACGTCAGGGGTAATGAAAAACTGTTTTTT
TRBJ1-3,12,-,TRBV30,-,CAWGAGGNTIYF,TGTGCCTGGGGAGCGGGGGGAAACACCATATATTTT
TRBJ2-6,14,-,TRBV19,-,CASSPISGANVLTF,TGTGCCAGTAGTCCCATCTCTGGGGCCAACGTCCTGACTTTC
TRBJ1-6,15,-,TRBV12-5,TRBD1,CASGSQGASNSPLHF,TGTGCTAGTGGTTCCCAGGGGGCGAGTAATTCACCCCTCCACTTT
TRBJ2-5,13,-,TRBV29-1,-,CSVDPGYQETQYF,TGCAGCGTTGATCCCGGGTACCAAGAGACCCAGTACTTC
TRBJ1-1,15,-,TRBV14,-,CASNQMAGAVTEAFF,TGTGCCAGCAACCAAATGGCGGGGGCGGTGACTGAAGCTTTCTTT
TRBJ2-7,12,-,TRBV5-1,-,CASSPAANEQYF,TGCGCCAGCAGCCCCGCCGCGAACGAGCAGTACTTC
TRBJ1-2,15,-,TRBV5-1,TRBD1,CASSLRTGFNYGYTF,TGCGCCAGCAGCCTCAGGACAGGTTTTAACTATGGCTACACCTTC
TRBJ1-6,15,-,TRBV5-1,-,CASSLEAESNSPLHF,TGCGCCAGCAGCTTGGAAGCGGAATCTAATTCACCCCTCCACTTT
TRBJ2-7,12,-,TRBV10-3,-,CAISERVREQYF,TGTGCCATCAGTGAAAGAGTCCGCGAGCAGTACTTC
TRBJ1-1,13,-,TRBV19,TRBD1,CASSYRGGTEAFF,TGTGCCAGTAGCTACAGGGGGGGCACTGAAGCTTTCTTT
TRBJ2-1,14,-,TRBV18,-,CASSPGSGDNEQFF,TGTGCCAGCTCACCTGGCTCAGGGGACAATGAGCAGTTCTTC
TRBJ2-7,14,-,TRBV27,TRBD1,CASSLWTGSYEQYF,TGTGCCAGCAGTTTGTGGACAGGCTCCTACGAGCAGTACTTC
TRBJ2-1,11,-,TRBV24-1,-,CATSDSDEQFF,TGTGCCACCAGTGATTCGGATGAGCAGTTCTTC
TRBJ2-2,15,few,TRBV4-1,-,CASSPTGGVPGELFF,TGCGCCAGCAGCCCAACAGGAGGGGTCCCCGGGGAGCTGTTTTTT
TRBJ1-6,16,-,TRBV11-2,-,CASSLGQGDSLPPLHF,TGTGCCAGCAGCTTAGGGCAGGGTGATTCTCTTCCACCCCTCCACTTT
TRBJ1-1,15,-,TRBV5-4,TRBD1,CASSYGTGGSTEAFF,TGTGCCAGCAGCTACGGGACAGGGGGGAGCACTGAAGCTTTCTTT